This paragraph reports one TCR beta chain. Trimming left V 5 bases short and J 3 bases short, with 12 bases between. The CDR3 covers 13 residues. The V gene's germline CDR1 is SQVTM and CDR2 ANQGSEA. The data derive from a study of shared clonotypes between healthy human individuals. The protocol was immunoSEQ multiplex PCR, while the TCRdb copy is restricted to in-frame clones and leaves out a portion. The sample consists of 1.4 million or so clones, about 98.5% of them appearing once. The chain joins TRBV29-1 to TRBJ2-3; D may correspond to TRBD1 or TRBD2 (5 bases each). The sample was naive CD4+ T cells sorted from blood. This sample's subset: CD45RA+ positively selected. The TCR sequence derives from a young man in good health. DNA of the CDR3: TGCAGCGTTCATAGGGGACCTACAGATACGCAGTATTTT. Translating it yields CSVHRGPTDTQYF.